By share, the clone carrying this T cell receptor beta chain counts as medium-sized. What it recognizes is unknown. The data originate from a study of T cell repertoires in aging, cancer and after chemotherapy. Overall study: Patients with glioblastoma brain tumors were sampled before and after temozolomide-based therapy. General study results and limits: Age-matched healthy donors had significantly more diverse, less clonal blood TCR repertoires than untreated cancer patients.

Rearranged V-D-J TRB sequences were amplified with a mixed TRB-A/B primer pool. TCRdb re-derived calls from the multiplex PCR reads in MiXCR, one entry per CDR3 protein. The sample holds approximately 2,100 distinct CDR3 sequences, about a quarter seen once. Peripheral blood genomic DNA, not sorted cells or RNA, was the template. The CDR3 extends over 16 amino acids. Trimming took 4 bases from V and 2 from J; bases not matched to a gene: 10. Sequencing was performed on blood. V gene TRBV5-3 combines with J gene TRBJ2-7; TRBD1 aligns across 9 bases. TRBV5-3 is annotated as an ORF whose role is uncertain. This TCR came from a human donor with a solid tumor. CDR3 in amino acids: CARSGTGTGLPYEQYF. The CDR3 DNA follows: TGTGCCAGAAGCGGTACCGGGACAGGGTTACCCTACGAGCAGTACTTC.